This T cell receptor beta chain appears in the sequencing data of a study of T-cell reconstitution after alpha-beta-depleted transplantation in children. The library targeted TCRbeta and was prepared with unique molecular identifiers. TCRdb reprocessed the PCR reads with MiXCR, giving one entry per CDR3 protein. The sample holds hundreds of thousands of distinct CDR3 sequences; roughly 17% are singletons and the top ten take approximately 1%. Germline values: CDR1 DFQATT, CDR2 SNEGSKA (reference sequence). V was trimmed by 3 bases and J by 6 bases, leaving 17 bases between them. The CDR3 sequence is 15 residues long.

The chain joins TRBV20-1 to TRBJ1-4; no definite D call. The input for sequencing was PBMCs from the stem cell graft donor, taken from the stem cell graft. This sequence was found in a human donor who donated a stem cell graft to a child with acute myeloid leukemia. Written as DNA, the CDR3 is TGCAGTGCTAGTCCTCTCCTGGGAGGGTATGAAAAACTGTTTTTT. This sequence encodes CSASPLLGGYEKLFF.